This paragraph reports one T cell receptor (beta chain). The specificity of this receptor is unknown. Its ends do not fully match the called genes, so a read error is possible. The sample comes from a study of cytomegalovirus exposure and HLA in healthy donors (dated by TCRdb to 2015 to 2018). Study-wide context: According to an earlier analysis of several hundred of the donors, some 170 million T cells yielded roughly 110 million unique TCR beta sequences and 276 Gb of sequence data. A later genetic analysis used genome-wide SNP genotypes for 398 of the 666 donors, treating that subset as a discovery cohort. Donor age, sex, ethnicity and CMV serostatus were collected together with the repertoire data. Typing coverage differed by locus: A, B, C, DRB1 and DQB1 were typed in about 629-630 donors, DQA1 in approximately 520, DPA1 in 600 to 610, and DPB1 in around 490. The aim of the study was to test whether cataloging public T cell receptors could identify signatures of past pathogen exposure. Both class I and class II loci were covered by HLA typing, at four-digit resolution. Five DR-DQ haplotypes were treated as single units for association and clustering because of strong linkage in the cohort. Along with the approximately 650-subject first cohort, a separate validation cohort of 120 different subjects was used. Every repertoire in the discovery cohort had been generated on one and the same sequencing platform. A later analysis re-examined previously published TCR beta repertoires from several hundred donors and added high-resolution HLA genotyping to investigate patterns of TCR occurrence. An early release covering 500 to 750 HLA-typed donors comprised 250 to 350 gigabases of sequencing data and roughly 85 million unique TCR sequences. The genetic ancestry cluster associated with self-reported Caucasian donors included approximately 85% of the 300 to 450 genotyped donors. To predict cytomegalovirus infection status, the study combined high-throughput TCR immunosequencing, statistical association of individual TCRs with disease status, and machine learning. Among several hundred genotyped donors of the cohort, an average of approximately 220,000 unique TCR beta nucleotide sequences was sequenced per donor, of which roughly 17% were non-productive. Using immunosequencing, the study profiled T cell repertoires from approximately 700 subjects and related those repertoires to cytomegalovirus serostatus. Rather than drawing on any new phenotypic data, the later analysis identified candidate immune exposures from TCR beta sequences and the way those sequences occurred across donors. In an earlier analysis of 587 of the donors, high-throughput TCR beta sequencing was used to judge whether each TCR beta V gene segment behaved as functional or pseudogenic.

Study-level results and caveats: Correlated functional status among segregating V segments might reflect linkage disequilibrium, but an unknown experimental factor could not be ruled out. The sequencing pipeline was judged likely to have produced a cluster of highly shared sequence variants as a technical artifact. Most TCR sequences were seen in very few donors, while some public TCRs were found in many individuals. According to a later analysis, most CMV-associated TCR beta chains appeared to be HLA-restricted, and the HLA associations seemed to be driven largely by CMV exposure. In a later analysis, some 18,000 TCR beta sequences were associated with specific HLA alleles at a false discovery rate of 0.05. Broadly in line with IMGT annotations, most TCR beta V segments showed up in productive rearrangements about 90% or about 30% of the time in an earlier analysis of several hundred of the donors. According to a later analysis, TCR association rates differed among HLA loci, with DRB1 alleles showing the most associated TCRs and HLA-C alleles showing the fewest. Immune exposure information for the cohort was limited to CMV serostatus. Roughly uniform sequencing depth across donors was assumed in presence/absence analyses, although this assumption may not hold. Strong co-occurrence of HLA alleles, especially DR and DQ, made assigning TCR associations to individual alleles difficult. This cohort had only TCR beta chains sequenced, and the lack of alpha or paired-chain data limited which features could be detected. Cytomegalovirus status was reported to be diagnosed by the classifier with high specificity and sensitivity in both the original and validation cohorts. A further reported finding was that TCR beta sequences accurately predicted the HLA-A and HLA-B alleles for most subjects in the first cohort. The authors suggested that the approach could potentially be generalized to other disease states and immunological phenotypes. HLA typing was unavailable for some donors at each locus, so association tests used only the typed subset. A later genetic analysis associated a missense DCLRE1C variant with V-gene and J-gene trimming of TCR beta chains, and an independent cohort replicated the association. Because counts were too low, seventeen rarely observed V segments, including chromosome 9 orphons, were excluded from the earlier analysis of several hundred of the donors. A later analysis found that HLA-associated TCR beta chains were more clonally expanded and had lower generation probabilities than equally common non-associated chains. In the study, approximately 160 TCR beta chains were listed as associated with cytomegalovirus. Several of the top co-occurrence clusters appeared to be linked to parvovirus B19, influenza, CMV and Epstein-Barr virus, according to a later analysis. A later genetic analysis reported fewer N-insertions in productive TCRs among donors in an Asian-associated ancestry cluster than the roughly 620-donor mean. In vitro tests confirmed that a few of the cytomegalovirus-associated TCR beta chains recognize cytomegalovirus antigens. Some IMGT-functional V segments, including TRBV6-2 and TRBV6-3, could not be told apart with the 87-base-pair reads, so those segments were excluded.

CDR1 and CDR2, per the germline V gene (reference sequence), are MNHEY and SMNVEV. From the cysteine up to the phenylalanine, the CDR3 has a length of 14 residues. Only the CDR3 portion is preserved as DNA: 42 bases, with reading frame beginning at the first base. The cohort consisted of hundreds of healthy bone marrow donors. At the time of sampling, all cohort members were nominally healthy, though unrecorded immune exposures were likely present. The donor was CMV seropositive and belonged to the group of 250 to 350 seropositive cohort members. A peripheral blood sample was collected from each donor, and TCR beta sequencing was performed on peripheral blood mononuclear cells. Genomic DNA extraction from the blood cell samples was performed with the Qiagen DNeasy Blood Extraction Kit. Library creation used the immunoSEQ multiplex PCR assay. For the multiplex PCR, a mixture combining 60 forward primers for TCR Vbeta segments and 13 reverse primers for TCR Jbeta segments was used. A multiplex PCR assay on genomic DNA amplified the CDR3 region of rearranged TCR beta genes. On the Illumina HiSeq System, the amplified TCR beta libraries were sequenced as 87-base-pair reads. On the study's bioinformatics: Across the roughly 700 repertoires, a later analysis counted tens of millions of unique TCR beta chains, 8.5 million to 12 million of which were shared by at least two donors. To remove PCR and sequencing errors, raw reads were error-corrected and collapsed into unique sequences using a nearest-neighbor algorithm that merged closely related sequences. V, D and J gene segments were assigned by aligning CDR3 sequences to IMGT reference sequences. For a sequence to be retained, a match of at least six nucleotides to both a V gene segment and a J gene segment was required. A rearrangement counted as productive if the CDR3 had no stop codons and remained in frame with V and J, and every other rearrangement counted as non-productive. CDR3 was defined according to IMGT convention as the region running from the second conserved V-encoded cysteine to the conserved J-encoded phenylalanine. Sequences without an unambiguous match to a single V gene segment were excluded from the earlier analysis of several hundred of the donors. An earlier analysis of some 500 of the donors classified V segments as functional when productive rearrangements were above 56.7% and as segregating when the standard deviation between donors was above 5%. A statistical classification framework was built for diagnosing cytomegalovirus status from the catalog of TCR beta chain sequences. In a later analysis, TCR nucleotide sequences were compared against IMGT/GENE-DB human TR gene sequences so that V and J genes could be assigned. The TCRdist pipeline was used in a later analysis to assign CDR3 sequences and most-parsimonious VDJ recombination scenarios. In a later analysis, each TCR beta chain was defined by its CDR3 amino acid sequence together with its V-gene family, and reads lacking a unique V-gene family were excluded. In a later analysis, approximately 590 highly shared, low-generation-probability nucleotide sequences were removed to address suspected cross-contamination and a sequencing artifact. For each public chain, a later analysis derived a clonal expansion index from normalized ranks of inferred template counts within each repertoire. In a later analysis, generation probabilities were computed with a VDJ recombination model fitted to out-of-frame rearrangements, and the resulting probabilities were checked against IGoR. In a later analysis, TCR-TCR, TCR-HLA and TCR-CMV co-occurrence was scored with hypergeometric tests, and a repertoire-size bias correction was applied to TCR pairs. To estimate false discovery rates, a later analysis permuted the HLA or CMV assignments 20 times. In a later analysis, co-occurring TCRs were grouped using DBSCAN, and TCRdist sequence similarity was added for clustering within HLA-allele-positive subsets. For co-occurrence clustering, repertoires with fewer than 30,000 or more than 120,000 public chains were excluded, along with about five repertoires with anomalous nucleotide sharing. TCRdb mirrors the immuneACCESS table, restricted to in-frame sequences. Some clones are absent from its copies; in checked studies, under half trace to an unresolved V gene, and the reason for the others is unknown. V, J and clone size were drawn from that table, and D and trimming were deduced from the DNA. A total of about 120,000 clones appear in this sample, 77% of them only once. Clones ranked in the top ten supply approximately 6.3% of the sample.

This receptor was obtained from a man between 18 and 29 years old in good health and CMV-seropositive. The sample was PBMCs. The chain is encoded by TRBV27 joined to TRBJ2-3; too little of a D gene remains to name it. The DNA is as follows: TGTGCCAGCAGTCTATCCTCTAGCACAGATACGCAGTATTTT. It translates to CASSLSSSTDTQYF.